This T cell receptor beta chain was profiled in a study of shared clonotypes between healthy human individuals. Study processing details: With immunoSEQ giving junction-only sequences and no quality scores, filtering differed. Repertoires were generated with immunoSEQ multiplex PCR, while TCRdb's copy carries only in-frame clones and drops some. V, J and clone size were drawn from that table, and D and trimming were deduced from the DNA. The top ten clones hold about 0.38% of a sample with about 2.4 million clones, more than 85% of them seen once. The study, taken as a whole, reports: Generation probabilities of non-shared clonotypes were lower (relative to those shared by all four donors).

For this clone: What it binds is unknown.

Between the trimmed V and J ends, which lost 1 base and 6 bases, there was a span of 7 bases. The CDR3 is 13 residues long. Germline CDR1 KGHSH, CDR2 LQKENI. The CD4+ fraction was divided into a CD45RA+ naive subset and a CD45RA-negative memory subset. This receptor was obtained from a man aged 18 to 35 in good health. Some clones in this sample may be carry-over from other donors' samples. The J gene is TRBJ2-1, the V gene TRBV18, with no clear D. Sequencing was done on a sample of naive CD4+ T cells from PBMCs. Noted subset: CD45RA+ positively selected. In nucleotides, the CDR3 is TGTGCCAGCTCACCACTGCAGGCCAATGAGCAGTTCTTC. This codes for CASSPLQANEQFF.